This TCR beta chain appears in the sequencing data of a study of cytomegalovirus exposure and HLA in healthy donors. Study findings and constraints: Cytomegalovirus association was listed for around 170 TCR beta chains.

A word on this clone: Its antigen is unknown.

Here immunoSEQ multiplex PCR was the method, and the copy in TCRdb shows in-frame clones only, minus some. The sample contains 95,000 to 120,000 clones, around 85% of which appear only once. CDR3 length: 15 residues. Germline lookup yields CDR1 GTSNPN and CDR2 SVGIG (reference sequence). Trimming pared 3 bases from V and 4 bases from J, leaving 18 bases between. The chain joins TRBV30 to TRBJ1-2; maybe TRBD1 (6 bases). The TCR originated in a woman aged 18-29 years in good health and CMV-seronegative. Input material: PBMCs. CDR3 region: CAWSQGPRYGYGYTF. The CDR3 DNA follows: TGTGCCTGGAGCCAGGGGCCGCGTTATGGCTATGGCTACACCTTC.